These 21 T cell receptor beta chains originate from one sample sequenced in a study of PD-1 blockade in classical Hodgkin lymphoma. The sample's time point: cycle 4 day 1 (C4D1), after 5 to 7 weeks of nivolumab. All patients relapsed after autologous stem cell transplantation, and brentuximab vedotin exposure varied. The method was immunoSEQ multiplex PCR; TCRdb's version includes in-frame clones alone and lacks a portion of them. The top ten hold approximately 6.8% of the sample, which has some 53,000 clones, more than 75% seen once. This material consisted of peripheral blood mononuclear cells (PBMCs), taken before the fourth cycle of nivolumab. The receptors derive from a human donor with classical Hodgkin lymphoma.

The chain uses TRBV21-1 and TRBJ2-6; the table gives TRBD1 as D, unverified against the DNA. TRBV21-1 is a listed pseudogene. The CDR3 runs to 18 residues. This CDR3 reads CASSKYQGQRSGANVLTF. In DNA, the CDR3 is TGTGCCAGCAGCAAATACCAGGGGCAAAGGTCTGGGGCCAACGTCCTGACTTTC.

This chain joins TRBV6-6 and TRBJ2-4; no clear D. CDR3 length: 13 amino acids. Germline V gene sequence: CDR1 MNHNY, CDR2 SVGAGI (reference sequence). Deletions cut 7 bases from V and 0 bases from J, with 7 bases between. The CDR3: CASKAEAKNIQYF. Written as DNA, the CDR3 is TGTGCCAGCAAGGCAGAAGCCAAAAACATTCAGTACTTC.

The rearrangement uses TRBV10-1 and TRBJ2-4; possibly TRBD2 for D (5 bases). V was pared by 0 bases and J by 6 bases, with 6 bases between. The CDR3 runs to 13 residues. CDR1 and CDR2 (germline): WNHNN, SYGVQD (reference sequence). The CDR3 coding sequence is TGCGCCAGCAGTGAGTCGCGGGTAAACATTCAGTACTTC. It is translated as CASSESRVNIQYF.

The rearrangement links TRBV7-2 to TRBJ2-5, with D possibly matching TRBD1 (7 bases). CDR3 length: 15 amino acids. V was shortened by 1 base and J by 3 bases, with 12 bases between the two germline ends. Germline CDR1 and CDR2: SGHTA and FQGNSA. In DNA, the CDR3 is TGTGCCAGCAGCTTAGAACCAGGGGGGAAAGAGACCCAGTACTTC. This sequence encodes CASSLEPGGKETQYF.

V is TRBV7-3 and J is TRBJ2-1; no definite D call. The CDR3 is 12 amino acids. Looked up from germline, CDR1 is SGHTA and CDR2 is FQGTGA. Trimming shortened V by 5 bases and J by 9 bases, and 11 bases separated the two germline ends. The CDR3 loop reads CASSPRWGEQFF. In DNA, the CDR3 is TGTGCCAGCAGCCCCAGATGGGGTGAGCAGTTCTTC. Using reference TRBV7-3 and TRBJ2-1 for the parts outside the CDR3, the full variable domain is GAGVSQTPSNKVTEKGKYVELRCDPISGHTALYWYRQSLGQGPEFLIYFQGTGAADDSGLPNDRFFAVRPEGSVSTLKIQRTERGDSAVYLCASSPRWGEQFFGPGTRLTVL.

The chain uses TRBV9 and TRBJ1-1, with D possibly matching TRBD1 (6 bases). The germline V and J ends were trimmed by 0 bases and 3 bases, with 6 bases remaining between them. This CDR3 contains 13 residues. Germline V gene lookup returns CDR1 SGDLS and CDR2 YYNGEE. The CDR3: CASSVGGHTEAFF. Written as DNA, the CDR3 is TGTGCCAGCAGCGTAGGGGGGCACACTGAAGCTTTCTTT.

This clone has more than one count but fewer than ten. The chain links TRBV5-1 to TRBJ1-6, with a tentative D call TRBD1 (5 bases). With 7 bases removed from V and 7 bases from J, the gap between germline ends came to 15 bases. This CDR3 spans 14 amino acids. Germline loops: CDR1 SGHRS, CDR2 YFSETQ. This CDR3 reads CASAQGLTNSPLHF. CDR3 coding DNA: TGCGCCAGCGCCCAGGGCTTAACCAATTCACCCCTCCACTTT.

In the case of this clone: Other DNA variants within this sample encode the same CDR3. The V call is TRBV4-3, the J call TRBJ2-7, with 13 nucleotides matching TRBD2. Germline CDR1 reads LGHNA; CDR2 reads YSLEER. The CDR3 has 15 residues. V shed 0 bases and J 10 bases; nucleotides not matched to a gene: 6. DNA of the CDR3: TGCGCCAGCAGCCAAGAACGACTAGCGGGGGGCGAACAGTACTTC. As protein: CASSQERLAGGEQYF.

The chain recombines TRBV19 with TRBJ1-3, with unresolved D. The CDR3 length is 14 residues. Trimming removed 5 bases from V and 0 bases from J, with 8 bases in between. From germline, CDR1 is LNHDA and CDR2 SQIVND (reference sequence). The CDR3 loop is CASSRTGSGNTIYF. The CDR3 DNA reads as TGTGCCAGTAGTCGGACCGGCTCTGGAAACACCATATATTTT.

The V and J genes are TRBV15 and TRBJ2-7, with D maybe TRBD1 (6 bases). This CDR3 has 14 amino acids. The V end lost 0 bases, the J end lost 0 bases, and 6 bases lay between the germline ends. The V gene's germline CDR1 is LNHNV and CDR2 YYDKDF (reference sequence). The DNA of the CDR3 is TGTGCCACCAGCAGAGAAGGGGGCTCCTACGAGCAGTACTTC. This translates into CATSREGGSYEQYF.

The chain's CDR3 is CASSFLLRDTGELFF. CDR3 nucleotides: TGTGCCAGCAGCTTTCTACTCAGAGACACCGGGGAGCTGTTTTTT. The chain couples TRBV7-2 to TRBJ2-2; D is unclear. The CDR3 has 15 residues. CDR1 is SGHTA, CDR2 FQGNSA, per germline. With 3 bases removed from V and 3 bases from J, the gap between germline ends came to 11 bases.

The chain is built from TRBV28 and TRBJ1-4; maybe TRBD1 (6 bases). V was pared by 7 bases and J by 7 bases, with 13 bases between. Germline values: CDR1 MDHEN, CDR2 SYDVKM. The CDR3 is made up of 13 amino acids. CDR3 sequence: CASNEQGVEKLFF. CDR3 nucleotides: TGTGCCAGCAATGAACAGGGTGTTGAAAAACTGTTTTTT.

The CDR3 sequence is CSVEEGGTVAYEQYF. Written as DNA, the CDR3 is TGCAGCGTTGAAGAAGGGGGGACAGTGGCCTACGAGCAGTACTTC. V is TRBV29-1 and J is TRBJ2-7; perhaps TRBD1 as D (7 bases). Germline CDR1 is SQVTM and CDR2 is ANQGSEA. The germline V and J ends were trimmed by 0 bases and 2 bases, with 14 bases remaining between them. The CDR3 has 15 amino acids.

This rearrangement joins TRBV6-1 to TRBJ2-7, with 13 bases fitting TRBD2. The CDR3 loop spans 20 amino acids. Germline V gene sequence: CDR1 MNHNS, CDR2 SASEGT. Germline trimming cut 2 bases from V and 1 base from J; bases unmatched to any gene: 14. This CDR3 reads CASSESRTSGSVFRSYEQYF. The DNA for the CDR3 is TGTGCCAGCAGTGAATCGCGGACTAGCGGGAGCGTATTTCGGTCCTACGAGCAGTACTTC.

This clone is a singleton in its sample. The CDR3 loop is CASRRFSWVYEQYF. The DNA for the CDR3 is TGTGCCAGCAGGCGGTTCTCATGGGTATACGAGCAGTACTTC. The chain employs TRBV2 and TRBJ2-7, with D unresolved. This CDR3 region has 14 residues. The germline V gene has CDR1 SNHLY and CDR2 FYNNEI. With 6 bases removed from V and 4 bases from J, the gap between germline ends came to 16 bases.

In nucleotides, the CDR3 is TGTGCCAGCAGTAGACAGGACTCGAACACTGAAGCTTTCTTT. It translates to CASSRQDSNTEAFF. The V call is TRBV27, the J call TRBJ1-1; tentative D call: TRBD1 (6 bases). The CDR3 contains 14 residues. Germline CDR1 and CDR2: MNHEY and SMNVEV (reference sequence). The V and J ends lost 5 bases and 1 base respectively, with 11 bases between them.

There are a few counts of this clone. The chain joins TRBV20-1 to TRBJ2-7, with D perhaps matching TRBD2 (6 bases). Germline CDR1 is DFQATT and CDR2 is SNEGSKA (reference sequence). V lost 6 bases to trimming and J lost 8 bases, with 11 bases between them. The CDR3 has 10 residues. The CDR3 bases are TGCAGTGCCAGCCTAGCGCAGCAGTACTTC. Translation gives CSASLAQQYF.

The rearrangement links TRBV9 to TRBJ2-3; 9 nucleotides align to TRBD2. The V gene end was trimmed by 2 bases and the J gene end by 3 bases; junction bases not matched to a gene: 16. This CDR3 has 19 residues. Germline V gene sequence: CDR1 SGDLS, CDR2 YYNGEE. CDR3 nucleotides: TGTGCCAGCAGCGTGGAAGCGGGAGGAAGGTGGAGAGAAACAGATACGCAGTATTTT. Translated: CASSVEAGGRWRETDTQYF.

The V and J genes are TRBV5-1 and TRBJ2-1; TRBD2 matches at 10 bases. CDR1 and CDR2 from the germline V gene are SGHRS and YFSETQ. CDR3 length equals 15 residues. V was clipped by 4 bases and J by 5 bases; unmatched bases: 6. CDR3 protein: CASSTGLAGDNEQFF. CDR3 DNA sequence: TGCGCCAGCAGCACCGGCCTAGCGGGGGACAATGAGCAGTTCTTC.

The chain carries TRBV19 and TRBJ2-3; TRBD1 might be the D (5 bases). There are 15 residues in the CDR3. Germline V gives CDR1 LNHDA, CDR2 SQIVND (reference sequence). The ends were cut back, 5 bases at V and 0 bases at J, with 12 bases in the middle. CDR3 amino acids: CASSATVSSTDTQYF. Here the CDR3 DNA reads TGTGCCAGTAGTGCGACAGTTTCTAGCACAGATACGCAGTATTTT. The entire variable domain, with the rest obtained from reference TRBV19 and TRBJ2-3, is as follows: DGGITQSPKYLFRKEGQNVTLSCEQNLNHDAMYWYRQDPGQGLRLIYYSQIVNDFQKGDIAEGYSVSREKKESFPLTVTSAQKNPTAFYLCASSATVSSTDTQYFGPGTRLTVL.

In DNA, the CDR3 is TGTGCCACCAGCCCCCGGGGGGTATCCTACGAGCAGTACTTC. It is translated as CATSPRGVSYEQYF. This sequence joins TRBV15 and TRBJ2-7, with TRBD2 matching over 7 bases. Germline V gives CDR1 LNHNV, CDR2 YYDKDF (reference sequence). The CDR3 totals 14 residues. V lost 5 bases, J lost 1 base, and 5 bases stayed unmatched. Combining the CDR3 with reference TRBV15 and TRBJ2-7 gives the whole variable domain DAMVIQNPRYQVTQFGKPVTLSCSQTLNHNVMYWYQQKSSQAPKLLFHYYDKDFNNEADTPDNFQSRRPNTSFCFLDIRSPGLGDTAMYLCATSPRGVSYEQYFGPGTRLTVT.